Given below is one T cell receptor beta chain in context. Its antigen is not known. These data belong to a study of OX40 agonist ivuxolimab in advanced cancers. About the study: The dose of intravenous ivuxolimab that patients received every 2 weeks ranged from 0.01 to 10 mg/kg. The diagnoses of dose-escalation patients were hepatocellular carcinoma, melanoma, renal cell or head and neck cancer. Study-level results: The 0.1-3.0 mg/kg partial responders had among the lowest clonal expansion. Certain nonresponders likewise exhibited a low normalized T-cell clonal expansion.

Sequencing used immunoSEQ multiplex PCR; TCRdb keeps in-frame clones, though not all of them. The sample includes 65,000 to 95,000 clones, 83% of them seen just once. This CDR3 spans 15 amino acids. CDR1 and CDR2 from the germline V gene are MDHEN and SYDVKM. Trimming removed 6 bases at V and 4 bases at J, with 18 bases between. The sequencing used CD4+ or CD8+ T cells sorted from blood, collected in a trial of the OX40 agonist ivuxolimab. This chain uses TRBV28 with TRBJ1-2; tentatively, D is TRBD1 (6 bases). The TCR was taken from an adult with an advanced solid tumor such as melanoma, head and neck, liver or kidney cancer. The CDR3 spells CASSPGGGASYGYTF. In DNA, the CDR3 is TGTGCCAGCAGCCCCGGGGGGGGCGCAAGCTATGGCTACACCTTC.